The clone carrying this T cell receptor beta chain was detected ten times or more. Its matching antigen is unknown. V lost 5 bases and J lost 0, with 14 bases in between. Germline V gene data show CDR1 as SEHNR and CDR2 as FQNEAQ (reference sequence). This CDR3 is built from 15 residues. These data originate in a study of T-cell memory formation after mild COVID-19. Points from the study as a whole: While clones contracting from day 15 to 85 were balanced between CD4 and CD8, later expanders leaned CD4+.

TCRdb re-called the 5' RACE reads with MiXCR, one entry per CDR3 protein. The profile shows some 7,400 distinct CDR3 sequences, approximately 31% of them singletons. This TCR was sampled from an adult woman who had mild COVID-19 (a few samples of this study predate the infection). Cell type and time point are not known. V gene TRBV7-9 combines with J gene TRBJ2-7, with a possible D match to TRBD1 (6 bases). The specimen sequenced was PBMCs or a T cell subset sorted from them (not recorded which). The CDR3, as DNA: TGTGCCAGCAGCCGACCGGACAGTTTCTCCTACGAGCAGTACTTC. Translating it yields CASSRPDSFSYEQYF. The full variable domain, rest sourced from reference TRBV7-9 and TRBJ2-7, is DTGVSQNPRHKITKRGQNVTFRCDPISEHNRLYWYRQTLGQGPEFLTYFQNEAQLEKSRLLSDRFSAERPKGSFSTLEIQRTEQGDSAMYLCASSRPDSFSYEQYFGPGTRLTVT.